This TCR beta chain derives from a study of T cells after yellow fever vaccination. This clonotype was counted at least ten times. This CDR3 is 12 amino acids long. Trimming pared 6 bases from V and 11 bases from J, leaving 15 bases between. By 5'RACE template switching, TCR cDNA was produced, with a universal primer site and UMIs added in the process. One entry per CDR3 protein results from TCRdb running MiXCR on the 5' RACE reads. The sample records 300,000 to 400,000 distinct CDR3 sequences, around 13% being singletons. The chain is built from TRBV12-3 or TRBV12-4 and TRBJ2-3; the D call may be TRBD1 or TRBD2 (5 bases each). The source is a young man who received the YFV17D yellow fever vaccine. The specimen was CD4+ T cells sorted from PBMCs, collected 15 days after the yellow fever booster vaccination. In DNA form, the CDR3 reads TGTGCCAGCAGGTCGGGACCATACTTGCAGTATTTT. It codes for CASRSGPYLQYF.